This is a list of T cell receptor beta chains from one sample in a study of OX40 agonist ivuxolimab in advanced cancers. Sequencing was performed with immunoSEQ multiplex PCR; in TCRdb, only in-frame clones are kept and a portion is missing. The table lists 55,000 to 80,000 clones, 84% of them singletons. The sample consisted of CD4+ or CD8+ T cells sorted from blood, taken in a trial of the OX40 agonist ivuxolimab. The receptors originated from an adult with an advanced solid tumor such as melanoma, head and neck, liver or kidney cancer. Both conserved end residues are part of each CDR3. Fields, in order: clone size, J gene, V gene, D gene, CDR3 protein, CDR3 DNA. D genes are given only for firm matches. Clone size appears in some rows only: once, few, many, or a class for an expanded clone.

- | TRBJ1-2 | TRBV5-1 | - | CASSQGLYGYTF | TGCGCCAGCAGCCAGGGCCTCTATGGCTACACCTTC
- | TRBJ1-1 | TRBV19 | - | CASSRGGGWTEAFF | TGTGCCAGTAGCCGAGGGGGGGGATGGACTGAAGCTTTCTTT
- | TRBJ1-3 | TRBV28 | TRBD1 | CASSSTGVGSGNTIYF | TGTGCCAGCAGTTCGACAGGGGTCGGCTCTGGAAACACCATATATTTT
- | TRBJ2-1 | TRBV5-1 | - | CASSLSLQSYNEQFF | TGCGCCAGCAGCTTGTCTTTACAGTCCTACAATGAGCAGTTCTTC
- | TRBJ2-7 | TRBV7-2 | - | CASSLRQARGYEQYF | TGTGCCAGCAGCTTAAGACAGGCGAGGGGGTACGAGCAGTACTTC
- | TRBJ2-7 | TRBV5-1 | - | CASSLVPGGSYEQYF | TGCGCCAGCAGCTTGGTCCCAGGAGGATCCTACGAGCAGTACTTC
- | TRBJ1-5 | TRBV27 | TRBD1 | CASSTGQGRPQHF | TGTGCCAGCAGTACAGGACAGGGCAGGCCCCAGCATTTT
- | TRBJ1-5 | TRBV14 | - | CASSRNSNQPQHF | TGTGCCAGCAGCCGGAATAGCAATCAGCCCCAGCATTTT
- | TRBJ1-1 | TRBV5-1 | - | CASSSRTANTEAFF | TGCGCCAGCAGCTCGCGGACAGCGAACACTGAAGCTTTCTTT
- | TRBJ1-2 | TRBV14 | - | CASSPSSYGYTF | TGTGCCAGCAGCCCTTCGTCCTATGGCTACACCTTC
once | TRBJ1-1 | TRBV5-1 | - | CASSFSENTEAFF | TGCGCCAGCAGCTTTTCGGAAAACACTGAAGCTTTCTTT
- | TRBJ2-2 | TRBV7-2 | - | CASSLLVGLAAGELFF | TGTGCCAGCAGCTTATTAGTCGGGCTAGCTGCCGGGGAGCTGTTTTTT
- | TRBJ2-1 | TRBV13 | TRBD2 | CASSSGLAYEQFF | TGTGCCAGCAGCTCGGGACTAGCATATGAGCAGTTCTTC
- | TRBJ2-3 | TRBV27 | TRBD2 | CASSQGLAGGRGSTDTQYF | TGTGCCAGCAGCCAAGGACTAGCGGGGGGCCGAGGAAGCACAGATACGCAGTATTTT
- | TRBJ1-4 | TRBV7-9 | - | CASSLGVSGEKLFF | TGTGCCAGCAGCTTAGGAGTGTCCGGAGAAAAACTGTTTTTT
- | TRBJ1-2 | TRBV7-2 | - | CASSLRGRIDTF | TGTGCCAGCAGCTTAAGGGGACGGATTGACACCTTC